This T cell receptor (beta chain) was recovered during a study of blood T cell repertoires in COVID-19. Study background: There were acute and convalescent COVID-19 samples, and they came from the United States, Italy and Spain. T cells, B-cell-depleted T cells, or PBMCs supplied cDNA or gDNA.

Looked up from germline, CDR1 is SNHLY and CDR2 is FYNNEI. The CDR3 length is 8 residues. Original handling: Reference gene primer amplification in the assay estimated nucleated cell counts. Clones were sequenced by immunoSEQ multiplex PCR, and TCRdb holds only the in-frame ones, with some missing. From that table come the V and J calls and clone size; the DNA was used to work out D and trimming. The data contain roughly 66,000 clones, roughly 80% of them singletons. This clone has more than one count but fewer than ten. The clonotype originates from a woman in her fifties or sixties with acute or convalescent COVID-19. The rearrangement uses TRBV2 and TRBJ1-2; D is uncertain. Sequencing input: peripheral blood. CDR3: CSQDGYTF. In DNA form, the CDR3 reads TGTTCCCAGGATGGCTACACCTTC.